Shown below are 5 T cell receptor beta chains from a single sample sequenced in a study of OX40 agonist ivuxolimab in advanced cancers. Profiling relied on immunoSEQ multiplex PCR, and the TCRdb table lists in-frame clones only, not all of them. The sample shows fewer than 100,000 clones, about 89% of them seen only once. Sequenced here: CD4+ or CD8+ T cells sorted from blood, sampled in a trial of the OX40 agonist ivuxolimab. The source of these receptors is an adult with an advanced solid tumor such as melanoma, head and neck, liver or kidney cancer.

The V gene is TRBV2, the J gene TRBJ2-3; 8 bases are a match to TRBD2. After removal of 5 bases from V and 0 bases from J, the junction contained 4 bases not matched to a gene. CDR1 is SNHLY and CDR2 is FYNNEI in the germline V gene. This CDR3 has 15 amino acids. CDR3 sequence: CASSLAGGSTDTQYF. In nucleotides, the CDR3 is TGTGCCAGCAGTCTTGCGGGGGGTAGCACAGATACGCAGTATTTT.

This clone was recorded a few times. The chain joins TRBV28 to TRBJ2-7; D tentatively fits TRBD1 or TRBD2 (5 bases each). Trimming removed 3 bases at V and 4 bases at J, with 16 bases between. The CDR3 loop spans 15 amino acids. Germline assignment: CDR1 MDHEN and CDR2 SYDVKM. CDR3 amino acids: CASSFGGEGWYEQYF. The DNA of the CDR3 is TGTGCCAGCAGTTTCGGTGGTGAGGGGTGGTACGAGCAGTACTTC.

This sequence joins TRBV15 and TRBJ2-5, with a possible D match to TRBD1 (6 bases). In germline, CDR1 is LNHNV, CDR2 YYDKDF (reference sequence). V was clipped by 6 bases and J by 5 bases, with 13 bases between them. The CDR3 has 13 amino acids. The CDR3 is CATSQQGAETQYF. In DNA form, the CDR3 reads TGTGCCACCAGTCAACAGGGTGCGGAGACCCAGTACTTC.

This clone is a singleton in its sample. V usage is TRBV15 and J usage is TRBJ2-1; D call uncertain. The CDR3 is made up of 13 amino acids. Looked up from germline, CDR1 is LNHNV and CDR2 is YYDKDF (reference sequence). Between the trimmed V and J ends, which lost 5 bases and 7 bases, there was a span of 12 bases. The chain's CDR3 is CATSPPGRNEQFF. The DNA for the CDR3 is TGTGCCACCAGCCCGCCGGGTAGAAATGAGCAGTTCTTC.

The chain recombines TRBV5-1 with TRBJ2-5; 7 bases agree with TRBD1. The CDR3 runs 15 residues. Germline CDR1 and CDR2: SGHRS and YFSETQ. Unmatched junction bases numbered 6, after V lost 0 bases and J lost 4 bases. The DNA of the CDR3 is TGCGCCAGCAGCTTGGAGTACAGGGGTCCAGAGACCCAGTACTTC. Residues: CASSLEYRGPETQYF.